This T cell receptor beta chain was identified in a study of blood T cells in healthy people across ages (dated by TCRdb to 2015 to 2017). As for the study more broadly: Template switching captured roughly one uniquely barcoded TCR beta cDNA molecule per two T cells in model experiments. Age-related changes in TCR beta repertoire diversity were measured in the study by deep sequencing normalized with unique cDNA molecular identifiers. Donors were grouped into four age groups: young (average roughly 15 years), middle-aged (about 40), aged (approximately 67) and long-lived (about 90). To avoid experimental bias, donors of different ages were spread randomly across the sequencing lanes. Using the same blood draw, the study looked at two additional independent replicas of 1 million unique cDNA reads for two donors, one aged 18 to 30 and the other aged 80 or older. Results and caveats for the whole study, not just this receptor: Bulk unsorted PBMC profiling prevented conclusive comparison of naive and antigen-experienced compartments. As age increased, observed TCR beta diversity per million T cells dropped in a roughly linear way, and a significant reduction was already evident by age around 41. Because donor CMV infection status was unknown, age-related changes in expanded clonotypes were potentially confounded. Total diversity estimates from one million sequenced T cells were considered lower bounds and underestimates. The long-lived group showed more naive CD4+ T cells, fewer expanded clones and increased TCR diversity than the aged group, suggesting age selection. A strong correlation was found between observed TCR beta diversity and the percentage of naive T cells measured by flow cytometry.

The approximately 40 donors, aged about 6 to 90 years, were systemically healthy Caucasian individuals from Russia. Ten milliliters of peripheral blood were drawn from each donor into EDTA-treated Vacutainer tubes. Ficoll-Paque density-gradient centrifugation was used to isolate PBMCs, with at least 7 million obtained per sample. Trizol reagent was used to extract total RNA from the PBMCs, yielding at least 6 micrograms per sample. For every donor, an aliquot of PBMCs went through flow cytometry to measure the percentages of naive CD45RAhigh/CD27high T cells. Note on this clonotype: Its antigen is currently not known. Base-call qualities are not available, and no considerably larger clone is one nucleotide away.

The library was produced with 5' RACE. The sample was run on an Illumina HiSeq 2500. A second roughly 6 to 11 cycle PCR used a sample-barcoded 5' primer and a J-beta primer mix. A unique molecular identifier was introduced onto each TCR beta cDNA molecule by a template-switch 5' adaptor carrying 12 random nucleotides. Each sample yielded at least 2.5 million CDR3-containing paired-end reads. First-strand cDNA synthesis was performed from all RNA using the Mint cDNA synthesis kit, with priming by a TRBC-specific oligonucleotide. Following uracil-DNA glycosylase treatment, a first 18-cycle PCR with universal primers M1SS and BC2_uni_R was performed on all cDNA. Per the authors' processing: Normalization of each sample was performed by random selection of 1 million high-quality reads, each carrying a distinct molecular identifier. Instead of being binned into consensus sequences, reads that shared molecular identifiers were thrown out. MiTCR, set to a Q25 quality threshold and the strictest error-elimination algorithm, was used for CDR3 identification, clonotype clustering and error correction. A nonparametric unseen species model with Euler transformation was used to estimate a lower bound on total TCR beta diversity. TCRdb trimmed public reads at Q25 via fastp, called clones via MiXCR and kept in-frame beta chains. Duplicate CDR3 protein sequences are folded into a single record with the most common DNA and genes. TCRdb, not the authors, supplied the V and J calls. The sample records roughly 1,500,000 distinct CDR3 sequences, roughly 40% of which are singletons. Roughly 7.9% of the sample goes to the ten largest clones.

V gives up 2 bases and J gives up 1 base, and the segment between their germline ends measures 8 bases. Taken from the germline V gene, the CDR1 and CDR2 loops are SGHTA and FQGNSA. The CDR3 numbers 14 residues from cysteine through phenylalanine. Kept here is only the CDR3 DNA, which spans 42 bases and is read in frame from base 1. This receptor was identified in a woman younger than 35 in good health. This chain joins TRBV7-2 to TRBJ1-1, with no confident D gene call. Specimen: blood. The DNA reads as follows: TGTGCCAGCAGCTTACAACCTCAGAACACTGAAGCTTTCTTT. Translated, this gives CASSLQPQNTEAFF.